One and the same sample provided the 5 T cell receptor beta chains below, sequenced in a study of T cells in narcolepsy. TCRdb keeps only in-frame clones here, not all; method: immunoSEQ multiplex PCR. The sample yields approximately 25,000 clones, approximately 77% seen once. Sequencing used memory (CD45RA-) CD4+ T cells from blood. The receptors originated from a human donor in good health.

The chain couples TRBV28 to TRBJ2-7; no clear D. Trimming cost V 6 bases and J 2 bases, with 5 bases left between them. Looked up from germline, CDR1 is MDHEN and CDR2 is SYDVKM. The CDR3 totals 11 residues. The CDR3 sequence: CASRTPYEQYF. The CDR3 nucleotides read TGTGCCAGCAGAACACCCTACGAGCAGTACTTC.

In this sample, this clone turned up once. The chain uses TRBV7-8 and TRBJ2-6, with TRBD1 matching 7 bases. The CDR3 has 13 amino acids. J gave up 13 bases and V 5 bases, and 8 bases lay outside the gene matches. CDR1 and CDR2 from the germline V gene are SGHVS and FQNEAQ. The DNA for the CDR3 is TGTGCCAGCAGCACTAGTCGACAGGGTGTCCTGACTTTC. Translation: CASSTSRQGVLTF.

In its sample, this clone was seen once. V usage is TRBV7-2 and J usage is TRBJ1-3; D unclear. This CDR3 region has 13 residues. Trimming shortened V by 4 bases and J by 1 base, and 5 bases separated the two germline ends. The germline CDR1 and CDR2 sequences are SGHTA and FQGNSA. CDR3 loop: CASSYPSGNTIYF. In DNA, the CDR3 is TGTGCCAGCAGCTACCCATCTGGAAACACCATATATTTT. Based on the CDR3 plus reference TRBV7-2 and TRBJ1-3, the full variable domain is GAGVSQSPSNKVTEKGKDVELRCDPISGHTALYWYRQSLGQGLEFLIYFQGNSAPDKSGLPSDRFSAERTGGSVSTLTIQRTQQEDSAVYLCASSYPSGNTIYFGEGSWLTVV.

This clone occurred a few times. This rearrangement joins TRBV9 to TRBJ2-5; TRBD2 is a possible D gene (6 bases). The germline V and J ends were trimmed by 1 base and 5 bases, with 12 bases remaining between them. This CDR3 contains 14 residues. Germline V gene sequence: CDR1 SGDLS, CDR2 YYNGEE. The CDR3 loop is CASSVFGGGETQYF. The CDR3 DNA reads TGTGCCAGCAGCGTATTCGGTGGGGGGGAGACCCAGTACTTC.

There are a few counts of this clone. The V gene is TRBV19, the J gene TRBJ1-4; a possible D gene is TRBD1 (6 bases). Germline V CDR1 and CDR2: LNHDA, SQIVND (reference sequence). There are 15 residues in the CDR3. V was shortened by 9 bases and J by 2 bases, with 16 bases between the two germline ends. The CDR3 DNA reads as TGTGCCAGCAAAAGCTCCCAGGGGACTAATGAAAAACTGTTTTTT. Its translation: CASKSSQGTNEKLFF.